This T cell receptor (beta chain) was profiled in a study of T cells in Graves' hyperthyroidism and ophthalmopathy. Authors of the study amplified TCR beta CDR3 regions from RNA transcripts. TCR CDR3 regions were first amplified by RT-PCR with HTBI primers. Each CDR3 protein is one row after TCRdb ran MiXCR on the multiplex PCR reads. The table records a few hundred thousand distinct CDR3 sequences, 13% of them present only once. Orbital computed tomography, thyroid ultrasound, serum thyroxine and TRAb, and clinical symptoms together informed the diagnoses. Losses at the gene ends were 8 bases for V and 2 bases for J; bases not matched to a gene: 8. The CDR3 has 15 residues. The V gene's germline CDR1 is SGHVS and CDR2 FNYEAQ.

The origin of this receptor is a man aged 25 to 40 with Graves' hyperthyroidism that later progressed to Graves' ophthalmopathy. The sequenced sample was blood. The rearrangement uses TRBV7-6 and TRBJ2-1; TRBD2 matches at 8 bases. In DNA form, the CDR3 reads TGTGCCAGCGGCAGTGAGCGGGGGCCCTACAATGAGCAGTTCTTC. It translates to CASGSERGPYNEQFF.